A selection of T cell receptor beta chains follows, all from one sample in a study of cytomegalovirus exposure and HLA in healthy donors. Assay used: immunoSEQ multiplex PCR; TCRdb lists only in-frame clones, some missing. This table has tens of thousands of clones, approximately 57% appearing once. Sequenced input: PBMCs. The receptors derive from a woman aged 30 to 39 in good health and CMV-seronegative. Both conserved end residues are part of each CDR3. The order of the fields is V gene, clone size, D gene, J gene, CDR3 protein, CDR3 DNA. D genes are given only for firm matches. Size is stated for part of the rows, as once, few or many counts, or as a class when the clone is expanded.

TRBV30,NA,TRBD2,TRBJ2-3,CAWSVLLGGGTDTQYF,TGTGCCTGGAGTGTACTTTTGGGGGGGGGTACAGATACGCAGTATTTT
TRBV13,few,NA,TRBJ2-5,CASSPTSWGPETQYF,TGTGCCAGCAGCCCCACTTCGTGGGGCCCCGAGACCCAGTACTTC
TRBV6-6,NA,NA,TRBJ2-7,CASSYPNYEQYF,TGTGCCAGCAGTTACCCCAACTACGAGCAGTACTTC
TRBV7-9,NA,TRBD2,TRBJ2-5,CASTPLGREGYQETQYF,TGTGCCAGCACCCCCTTAGGCCGGGAGGGGTACCAAGAGACCCAGTACTTC
TRBV7-6,NA,NA,TRBJ2-5,CASSLGGGPETQYF,TGTGCCAGCAGCTTGGGGGGAGGCCCAGAGACCCAGTACTTC
TRBV13,NA,NA,TRBJ2-1,CASSLRGLSPIRSYNEQFF,TGTGCCAGCAGCTTAAGGGGACTGTCCCCAATCCGGTCCTACAATGAGCAGTTCTTC
TRBV6-1,NA,TRBD2,TRBJ2-7,CASSATSGSSYEQYF,TGTGCCAGCAGCGCAACTAGCGGGAGCTCCTACGAGCAGTACTTC
TRBV5-4,NA,TRBD2,TRBJ2-3,CASSSPASGVNTQYF,TGTGCCAGCAGCTCCCCGGCTAGCGGGGTTAATACGCAGTATTTT
TRBV7-2,NA,TRBD1,TRBJ2-7,CASSFSTGPPYEQYF,TGTGCCAGCAGCTTCTCGACAGGGCCCCCCTACGAGCAGTACTTC
TRBV28,NA,NA,TRBJ2-3,CASSFPGSRNTQYF,TGTGCCAGCAGTTTCCCCGGGTCCCGGAATACGCAGTATTTT
TRBV28,NA,TRBD1,TRBJ1-5,CASSPWDSSNQPQHF,TGTGCCAGCAGTCCCTGGGACAGCAGCAATCAGCCCCAGCATTTT
TRBV10-2,NA,NA,TRBJ1-3,CASRDTPNTIYF,TGCGCCAGCAGGGACACACCAAACACCATATATTTT
TRBV19,NA,TRBD1,TRBJ1-5,CASSSTGTVFIQPQHF,TGTGCCAGTAGTTCAACAGGGACAGTTTTTATCCAGCCCCAGCATTTT
TRBV6-5,NA,TRBD2,TRBJ2-7,CASSYSIAGGLYEQYF,TGTGCCAGCAGTTACTCAATAGCGGGGGGCTTATACGAGCAGTACTTC
TRBV7-2,few,TRBD1,TRBJ2-7,CASSLAGGGWSYEQYF,TGTGCCAGCAGCTTGGCAGGGGGCGGGTGGTCCTACGAGCAGTACTTC
TRBV29-1,NA,NA,TRBJ2-3,CSVEAGEGTDTQYF,TGCAGCGTTGAAGCTGGGGAGGGCACAGATACGCAGTATTTT
TRBV4-3,NA,TRBD1,TRBJ2-2,CASQRQGGGTGELFF,TGCGCCAGTCAAAGACAGGGGGGTGGAACCGGGGAGCTGTTTTTT